This T cell receptor (beta chain) was identified during a study of Tregs in tolerant kidney transplant recipients. General study findings and limits: Tregs expanded with activated donor B cells seemed most donor-specific.

The CDR3 loop spans 16 amino acids. V gave up 3 bases and J gave up 3 bases; unmatched junction bases: 10. From germline, CDR1 is SGHRS and CDR2 YFSETQ. The method was immunoSEQ multiplex PCR; TCRdb's version includes in-frame clones alone and lacks a portion of them. The sample has 81,000 or so clones; roughly nine tenths are singletons. The nonmyeloablative bone marrow transplants came from related graft donors, with transient mixed chimerism. Unstimulated regulatory T cells (CD4+CD25+CD127-), CD4+CD25- non-regulatory cells, CD4 and CD8 cells were FACS-sorted from thawed PBMCs. The table lists this clone with a count of one. Its target is not known.

This sequence joins TRBV5-1 and TRBJ2-7, with 9 bases lining up with TRBD1. The sequenced sample was CD4+ T cells from blood (PBMCs), obtained 24 months after the transplant. This clonotype was obtained from a human patient who received a combined kidney and bone marrow transplant. Certain T cells may be donor cells from the graft. CDR3 bases: TGCGCCAGCAGCTCGGCCTTGACAGGGGGTCACTACGAGCAGTACTTC. Encoded protein: CASSSALTGGHYEQYF.